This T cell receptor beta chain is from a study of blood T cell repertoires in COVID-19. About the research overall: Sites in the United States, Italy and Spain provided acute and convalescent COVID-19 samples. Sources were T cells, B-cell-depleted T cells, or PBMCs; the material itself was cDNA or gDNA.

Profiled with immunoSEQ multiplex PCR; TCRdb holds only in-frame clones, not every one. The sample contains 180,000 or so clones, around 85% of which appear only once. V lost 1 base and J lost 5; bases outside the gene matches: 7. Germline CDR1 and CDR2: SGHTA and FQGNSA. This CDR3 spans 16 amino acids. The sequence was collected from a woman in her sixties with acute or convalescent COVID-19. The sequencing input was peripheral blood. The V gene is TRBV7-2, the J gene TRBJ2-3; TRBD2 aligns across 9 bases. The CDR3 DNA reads TGTGCCAGCAGCTTAGTTGCGGGAGGGCCGGGAGATACGCAGTATTTT. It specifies CASSLVAGGPGDTQYF.